This record looks at one T cell receptor beta chain sequence and its context. As yet, its antigen is unknown. V lost 4 bases to trimming and J lost 8 bases, with 8 bases between them. The CDR3 covers 10 residues. Germline CDR1 DFQATT, CDR2 SNEGSKA (reference sequence). The record originates from a study of early T cells in non-severe SARS-CoV-2 infection. About the study: The study sequenced bulk RNA from unsorted whole blood, with chains unpaired. Study-level points and caveats: VDJdb matching favored anti-spike CD8 responses, missing private and CD4 specificities.

Individual cDNA molecules received unique molecular identifiers during library preparation. TCRdb re-called the 5' RACE reads with MiXCR, one entry per CDR3 protein. Among tens of thousands of distinct CDR3 sequences listed, around 13% were seen once. Input material: whole blood. This sequence was found in an adult who was a healthcare worker with PCR-confirmed SARS-CoV-2 infection or an uninfected control (not recorded which). The genes are TRBV20-1 and TRBJ1-1; D uncertain. The CDR3 loop reads CSAIFGEAFF. CDR3 in DNA: TGCAGTGCTATTTTCGGGGAAGCTTTCTTT.